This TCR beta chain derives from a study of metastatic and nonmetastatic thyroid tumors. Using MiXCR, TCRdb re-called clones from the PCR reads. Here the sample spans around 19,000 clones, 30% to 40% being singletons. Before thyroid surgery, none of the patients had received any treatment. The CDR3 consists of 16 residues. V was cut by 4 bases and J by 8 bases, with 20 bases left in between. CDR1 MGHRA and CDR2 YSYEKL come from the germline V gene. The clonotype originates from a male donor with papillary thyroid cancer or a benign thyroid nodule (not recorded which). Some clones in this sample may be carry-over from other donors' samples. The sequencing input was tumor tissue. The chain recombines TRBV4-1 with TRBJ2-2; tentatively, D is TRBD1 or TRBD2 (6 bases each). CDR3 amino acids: CASSPGRGQTSGELFF. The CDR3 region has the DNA TGCGCCAGCAGCCCCGGGAGAGGACAGACATCGGGGGAGCTGTTTTTT.